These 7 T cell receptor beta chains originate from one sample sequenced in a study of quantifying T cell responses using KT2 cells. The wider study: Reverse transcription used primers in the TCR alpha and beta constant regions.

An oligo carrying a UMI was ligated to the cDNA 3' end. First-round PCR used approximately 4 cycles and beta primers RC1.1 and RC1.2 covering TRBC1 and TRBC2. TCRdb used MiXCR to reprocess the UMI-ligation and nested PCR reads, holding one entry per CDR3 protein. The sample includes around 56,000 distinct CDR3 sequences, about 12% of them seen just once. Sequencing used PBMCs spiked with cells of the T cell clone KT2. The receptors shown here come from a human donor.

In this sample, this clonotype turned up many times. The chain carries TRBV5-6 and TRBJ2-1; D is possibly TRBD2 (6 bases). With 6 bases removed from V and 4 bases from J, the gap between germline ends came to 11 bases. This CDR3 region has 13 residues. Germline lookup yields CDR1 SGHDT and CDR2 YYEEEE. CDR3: CASTPSAYNEQFF. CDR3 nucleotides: TGTGCCAGCACTCCTAGCGCGTACAATGAGCAGTTCTTC.

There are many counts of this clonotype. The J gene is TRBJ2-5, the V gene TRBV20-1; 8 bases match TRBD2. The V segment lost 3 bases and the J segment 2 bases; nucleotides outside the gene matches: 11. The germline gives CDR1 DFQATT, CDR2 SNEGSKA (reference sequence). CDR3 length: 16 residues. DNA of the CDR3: TGCAGTGCTAGGGGTGCGAGCGGGGGATTTCAAGAGACCCAGTACTTC. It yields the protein CSARGASGGFQETQYF.

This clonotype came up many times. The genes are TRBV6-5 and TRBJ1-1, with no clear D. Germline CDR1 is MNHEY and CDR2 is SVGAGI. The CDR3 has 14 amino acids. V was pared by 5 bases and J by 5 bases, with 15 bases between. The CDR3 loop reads CASSQITGGTEAFF. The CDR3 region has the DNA TGTGCCAGCAGTCAGATAACGGGAGGGACTGAAGCTTTCTTT.

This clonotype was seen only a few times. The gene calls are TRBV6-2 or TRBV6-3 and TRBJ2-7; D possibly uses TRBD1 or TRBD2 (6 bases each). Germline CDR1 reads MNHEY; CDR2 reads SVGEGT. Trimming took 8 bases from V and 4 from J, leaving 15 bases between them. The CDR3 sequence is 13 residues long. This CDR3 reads CASGGQGGYEQYF. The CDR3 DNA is TGTGCCAGCGGGGGGCAGGGAGGTTACGAGCAGTACTTC.

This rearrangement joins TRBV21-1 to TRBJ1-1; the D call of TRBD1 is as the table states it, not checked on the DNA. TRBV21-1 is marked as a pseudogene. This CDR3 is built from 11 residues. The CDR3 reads CASSQPGGAFF. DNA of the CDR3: TGTGCCAGCAGCCAGCCTGGGGGAGCTTTCTTT.

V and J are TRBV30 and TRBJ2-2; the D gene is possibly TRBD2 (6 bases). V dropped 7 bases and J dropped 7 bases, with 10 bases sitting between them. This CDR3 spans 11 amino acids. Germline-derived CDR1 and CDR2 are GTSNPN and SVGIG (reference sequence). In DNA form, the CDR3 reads TGTGCCTCGGGGGTTCACGGGGAGCTGTTTTTT. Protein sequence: CASGVHGELFF.

CDR3 protein: CASRMQGRWTDTQYF. In nucleotides, the CDR3 is TGTGCCAGCAGGATGCAGGGGAGGTGGACAGATACGCAGTATTTT. The gene calls are TRBV6-2 or TRBV6-3 and TRBJ2-3; D tentatively reads TRBD1 or TRBD2 (6 bases each). CDR1 is MNHEY and CDR2 is SVGEGT in the germline V gene. Trimming took 6 bases from V and 3 from J, leaving 16 bases between them. The CDR3 runs 15 residues.